These T cell receptor beta chains were read from a single sample in a study of T cells in Graves' hyperthyroidism and ophthalmopathy. TCRdb recomputed calls from the multiplex PCR reads with MiXCR, one row per CDR3 protein. The sample carries 500,000 to 650,000 distinct CDR3 sequences, 17% recorded once. Sequencing was performed on blood. These receptors all come from a woman in her late teens or twenties with Graves' ophthalmopathy. Each CDR3 is given with its conserved first and last residue. The order of the fields is V gene, D gene, J gene, clone size, CDR3 DNA, CDR3 protein. D genes are given only for firm matches. Clone size is given for some rows only: seen once, a few or many times, or a class if the clone is expanded.

V: TRBV28; D: -; J: TRBJ2-7; size: -; DNA: TGTGCCAGCAGTTCGGTGGGGACGGCGGTTGGGGAGCAGTACTTC; CDR3: CASSSVGTAVGEQYF
V: TRBV3-1; D: TRBD2; J: TRBJ2-1; size: -; DNA: TGTGCCAGCAGCCTCCTCCTAGCGGGAGATATAAATGAGCAGTTCTTC; CDR3: CASSLLLAGDINEQFF
V: TRBV18; D: -; J: TRBJ2-3; size: many; DNA: TGTGCCAGCTCACCCTATGAGCGAAGCACAGATACGCAGTATTTT; CDR3: CASSPYERSTDTQYF
V: TRBV5-1; D: -; J: TRBJ1-1; size: many; DNA: TGCGCCAGCAGCGTAGGGACGGTTAACACTGAAGCTTTCTTT; CDR3: CASSVGTVNTEAFF
V: TRBV5-1; D: TRBD1; J: TRBJ2-7; size: many; DNA: TGCGCCAGCAGCAGGGGACAGGGCGGCGAGCAGTACTTC; CDR3: CASSRGQGGEQYF
V: TRBV19; D: -; J: TRBJ1-1; size: -; DNA: TGTGCCAGTAGTATAGAGGGGGCGCGCACTGAAGCTTTCTTT; CDR3: CASSIEGARTEAFF
V: TRBV28; D: TRBD1; J: TRBJ2-4; size: -; DNA: TGTGCCAGCAAAGCCCACAGGGGGCTTGCCAAAAACATTCAGTACTTC; CDR3: CASKAHRGLAKNIQYF
V: TRBV12-3/TRBV12-4; D: TRBD2; J: TRBJ2-2; size: many; DNA: TGTGCCAGCAGTATATTAGCGGGGGGGCAATTTGGCGGGGAGCTGTTTTTT; CDR3: CASSILAGGQFGGELFF
V: TRBV18; D: TRBD2; J: TRBJ2-4; size: many; DNA: TGTGCCAGCTCACCAGGGGTGAGACTAGCGGGAGAAAACATTCAGTACTTC; CDR3: CASSPGVRLAGENIQYF
V: TRBV13; D: TRBD2; J: TRBJ2-1; size: few; DNA: TGTGCCAGCAGCCAATATGGGACTAGCAGCTACAATGAGCAGTTCTTC; CDR3: CASSQYGTSSYNEQFF
V: TRBV19; D: TRBD1; J: TRBJ1-1; size: -; DNA: TGTGCCAGTAGTGATCGGGACAGGGCTCTGAGCACTGAAGCTTTCTTT; CDR3: CASSDRDRALSTEAFF
V: TRBV20-1; D: TRBD2; J: TRBJ2-7; size: many; DNA: TGCAGTGCTAGAGATGAAGCCGGGACTAGCGGGAGTTACTACGAGCAGTACTTC; CDR3: CSARDEAGTSGSYYEQYF
V: TRBV20-1; D: -; J: TRBJ2-1; size: many; DNA: TGCAGTGCAAGGGACTGGATCTACAATGAGCAGTTCTTC; CDR3: CSARDWIYNEQFF
V: TRBV11-1; D: TRBD1; J: TRBJ2-1; size: many; DNA: TGTGCCAGCAGCTTGAGGGGGCGCTGGTCCAATGAGCAGTTCTTC; CDR3: CASSLRGRWSNEQFF
V: TRBV2; D: TRBD1; J: TRBJ1-5; size: few; DNA: TGTGCCAGCAGGGCGCCGGGGGGACAGGGAATATGGAATCAGCCCCAGCATTTT; CDR3: CASRAPGGQGIWNQPQHF
V: TRBV20-1; D: TRBD2; J: TRBJ2-5; size: many; DNA: TGCAGTGCCTTACGGACTAGCGGGAAGGGGACCCAGTACTTC; CDR3: CSALRTSGKGTQYF
V: TRBV5-5; D: TRBD1; J: TRBJ2-4; size: many; DNA: TGTGCCAGCAGCTTGGCCCAGACAGGGTCCAAAAACATTCAGTACTTC; CDR3: CASSLAQTGSKNIQYF
V: TRBV5-1; D: -; J: TRBJ2-5; size: few; DNA: TGCGCCAGCAGCCCCGCGTTGGCGGAGACCCAGTACTTC; CDR3: CASSPALAETQYF
V: TRBV13; D: -; J: TRBJ1-1; size: -; DNA: TGTGCCAGCAGCTTAGACCGACTCGGAGAAGCTTTCTTT; CDR3: CASSLDRLGEAFF
V: TRBV27; D: TRBD2; J: TRBJ2-1; size: -; DNA: TGTGCCAGCAGTCCCCCGGGGGGCAATGAGCAGTTCTTC; CDR3: CASSPPGGNEQFF
V: TRBV7-8; D: TRBD1; J: TRBJ2-7; size: few; DNA: TGTGCCAGCAGTTGGGGACAGGGTGACGAGCAGTACTTC; CDR3: CASSWGQGDEQYF
V: TRBV18; D: -; J: TRBJ2-2; size: -; DNA: TGTGCCAGCTCACCACCGGGGTGGTTCACCGGGGAGCTGTTTTTT; CDR3: CASSPPGWFTGELFF